Listed below are T cell receptor beta chains from one sample, sequenced in a study of blood T cell repertoires in COVID-19. Measured with immunoSEQ multiplex PCR; TCRdb has only the in-frame clones, and not every one. The sample lists roughly 240,000 clones; approximately 90% were seen once. The sample comprised PBMCs or T cells enriched from blood (not recorded which). The receptor source for this set is a man between 50 and 59 years old who had been exposed to COVID-19. Each CDR3 is given with its conserved first and last residue. A D gene is named only where the DNA matches it firmly. Size is omitted from some rows. Given values are once, few, many or a class for expanded clones.

v_call,cdr3_length,clone_size,j_call,d_call,cdr3_aa,cdr3_nt
TRBV7-9,18,.,TRBJ2-1,TRBD1,CASSPRIKDRIFYNEQFF,TGTGCCAGCAGCCCCAGGATCAAGGACAGGATCTTCTACAATGAGCAGTTCTTC
TRBV29-1,13,.,TRBJ1-1,.,CSVELGGGTEAFF,TGCAGCGTTGAACTAGGCGGAGGGACTGAAGCTTTCTTT
TRBV2,12,.,TRBJ2-3,.,CARGRSTDTQYF,TGTGCCAGGGGGCGGAGCACAGATACGCAGTATTTT
TRBV15,14,.,TRBJ2-7,.,CATSRDGQTSEQYF,TGTGCCACCAGCAGAGATGGGCAGACCTCCGAGCAGTACTTC
TRBV9,15,.,TRBJ2-1,.,CASSVGGTEYNEQFF,TGTGCCAGCAGCGTAGGTGGGACTGAATACAATGAGCAGTTCTTC
TRBV6-5,14,.,TRBJ2-5,TRBD1,CASSPQDRQETQYF,TGTGCCAGCAGCCCCCAGGACAGGCAAGAGACCCAGTACTTC
TRBV10-1,17,.,TRBJ2-3,TRBD2,CASSDPTLGGTSDTQYF,TGCGCCAGCAGTGATCCTACCCTGGGGGGGACTAGTGATACGCAGTATTTT
TRBV10-3,12,.,TRBJ2-2,.,CAISLKTGELFF,TGTGCCATCAGCCTTAAAACCGGGGAGCTGTTTTTT
TRBV25-1,16,.,TRBJ2-6,TRBD2,CASSGRAFSGANVLTF,TGTGCCAGCAGCGGGAGGGCCTTTTCCGGGGCCAACGTCCTGACTTTC
TRBV29-1,13,.,TRBJ1-1,TRBD1,CSVGDRGYTEAFF,TGCAGCGTTGGAGACAGGGGGTACACTGAAGCTTTCTTT
TRBV5-1,13,once,TRBJ1-5,.,CASSLQTDQPQHF,TGCGCCAGCAGCTTACAGACGGATCAGCCCCAGCATTTT
TRBV7-3,15,.,TRBJ2-1,.,CASSLMASADFEQFF,TGTGCCAGCAGCTTAATGGCTAGCGCCGACTTTGAGCAGTTCTTC
TRBV29-1,10,once,TRBJ1-1,.,CSAWTGEAFF,TGCAGCGCCTGGACTGGTGAAGCTTTCTTT
TRBV5-5,16,.,TRBJ1-1,TRBD1,CASSLTGGGMNTEAFF,TGTGCCAGCAGCTTGACAGGGGGCGGTATGAACACTGAAGCTTTCTTT
TRBV4-2,13,.,TRBJ1-2,TRBD1,CASSRTGGDGYTF,TGTGCCAGCAGCCGGACAGGGGGCGATGGCTACACCTTC
TRBV9,14,.,TRBJ1-4,TRBD1,CASSVGTGGEKLFF,TGTGCCAGCAGCGTCGGGACAGGGGGTGAAAAACTGTTTTTT
TRBV7-2,16,.,TRBJ1-3,.,CASSRRRGISGNTIYF,TGTGCCAGCAGCCGGAGGCGGGGGATCTCTGGAAACACCATATATTTT
TRBV9,15,many,TRBJ2-3,TRBD1,CASSVTGDGTDTQYF,TGTGCCAGCAGCGTGACAGGGGATGGCACAGATACGCAGTATTTT
TRBV7-7,16,.,TRBJ2-2,TRBD1,CASSPTTGGNTGELFF,TGTGCTAGCAGCCCGACGACAGGGGGAAACACCGGGGAGCTGTTTTTT
TRBV2,12,.,TRBJ1-2,.,CASSSGRGGYTF,TGTGCCAGCAGCTCAGGGAGGGGCGGCTACACCTTC
TRBV3-1/TRBV3-2,16,.,TRBJ2-1,TRBD2,CASSQDRAGGHNEQFF,TGTGCCAGCAGCCAAGACAGAGCGGGGGGTCACAATGAGCAGTTCTTC
TRBV5-6,17,.,TRBJ2-5,TRBD2,CASSFTSGGASLETQYF,TGTGCCAGCAGCTTTACTAGCGGGGGGGCATCCCTGGAGACCCAGTACTTC
TRBV24-1,15,.,TRBJ1-1,TRBD1,CATRDPRTGNTEAFF,TGTGCCACCAGAGACCCCCGGACAGGGAACACTGAAGCTTTCTTT
TRBV12-2,18,.,TRBJ1-5,.,CASRFGPGTGSRDQPQHF,.
TRBV28,14,.,TRBJ2-4,.,CASSSQIGVHIQYF,TGTGCCAGCAGTTCTCAGATCGGGGTGCACATTCAGTACTTC
TRBV5-1,14,.,TRBJ2-1,TRBD2,CASSLDSGRDEQFF,TGCGCCAGCAGCTTGGACTCAGGGAGGGATGAGCAGTTCTTC
TRBV29-1,17,.,TRBJ1-2,TRBD1,CSVEGTGDSLGLYGYTF,TGCAGCGTTGAGGGGACAGGGGATTCCTTGGGGTTATATGGCTACACCTTC
TRBV3-1/TRBV3-2,15,once,TRBJ1-2,.,CASSLDSTASYGYTF,TGTGCCAGCAGTCTCGATTCGACAGCAAGTTATGGCTACACCTTC
TRBV9,15,.,TRBJ1-4,.,CASSVDVRGNEKLFF,TGTGCCAGCAGCGTAGACGTCAGGGGTAATGAAAAACTGTTTTTT
TRBV15,19,.,TRBJ1-1,.,CATSRDRLAGTQVNTEAFF,TGTGCCACCAGCAGAGATCGACTTGCCGGGACACAGGTGAACACTGAAGCTTTCTTT
TRBV5-1,14,.,TRBJ2-7,TRBD1,CASSSRTGSHEQYF,TGCGCCAGCAGCTCCCGGACAGGGTCCCACGAGCAGTACTTC
TRBV4-1,15,.,TRBJ1-2,TRBD1,CASSQRDRGINGYTF,TGCGCCAGCAGCCAACGAGACAGGGGTATCAATGGCTACACCTTC
TRBV6-6,13,.,TRBJ1-2,.,CASTKAGDYGYTF,TGTGCCAGCACCAAAGCCGGGGACTATGGCTACACCTTC
TRBV5-1,14,few,TRBJ2-7,TRBD1,CASRTTGEDYEQYF,TGCGCCAGCAGGACGACAGGGGAAGACTACGAGCAGTACTTC
TRBV7-9,15,few,TRBJ1-2,.,CASSLGGASNFGYTF,TGTGCCAGCAGCTTAGGTGGGGCCTCAAATTTTGGCTACACCTTC
TRBV28,15,.,TRBJ1-6,TRBD1,CASRISTGYNSPLHF,TGTGCCAGCAGAATCTCGACAGGGTATAATTCACCCCTCCACTTT
TRBV27,13,once,TRBJ1-3,.,CASSSQGGNTIYF,TGTGCCAGCAGTTCGCAGGGGGGAAACACCATATATTTT
TRBV7-2,16,.,TRBJ2-3,.,CASSLVTGIRTDTQYF,TGTGCCAGCAGCTTAGTGACCGGGATTCGCACAGATACGCAGTATTTT
TRBV28,15,.,TRBJ1-1,TRBD1,CASSFPPGQGWGAFF,TGTGCCAGCAGTTTTCCCCCAGGACAGGGTTGGGGAGCTTTCTTT
TRBV7-9,14,once,TRBJ1-4,TRBD1,CASSRRQGGEKLFF,TGTGCCAGCAGCCGAAGACAGGGTGGAGAAAAACTGTTTTTT
TRBV28,14,.,TRBJ1-2,.,CASYPTWRVYGYTF,TGTGCCAGCTACCCAACTTGGAGGGTCTATGGCTACACCTTC
TRBV5-1,14,.,TRBJ2-5,.,CASSLTHTKETQYF,TGCGCCAGCAGCTTGACCCACACGAAAGAGACCCAGTACTTC
TRBV29-1,15,.,TRBJ1-5,TRBD1,CSVGQTGDSNQPQHF,TGCAGCGTTGGGCAGACAGGGGATAGCAATCAGCCCCAGCATTTT
TRBV4-1,15,.,TRBJ2-3,TRBD1,CASSQTGGDSDTQYF,TGCGCCAGCAGCCAGACAGGGGGCGATTCAGATACGCAGTATTTT
TRBV20-1,11,.,TRBJ1-3,.,CSARARNTIYF,TGCAGTGCTAGGGCTCGAAACACCATATATTTT
TRBV5-1,15,.,TRBJ2-7,TRBD2,CASSFLAGNTYEQYF,TGCGCCAGCAGCTTTTTAGCGGGGAACACCTACGAGCAGTACTTC
TRBV19,14,.,TRBJ1-1,TRBD1,CASSIGGRNTEAFF,TGTGCCAGTAGCATAGGGGGCAGAAACACTGAAGCTTTCTTT